The T cell receptor beta chain under discussion was sequenced for a study of shared clonotypes between healthy human individuals. Study-level findings and limits: Shared clonotypes across all four donors exceeded non-shared ones in generation probability. Apart from blood, nothing was sampled; tissue repertoires likely differ.

V gave up 2 bases and J gave up 8 bases, with 12 bases separating them. CDR1 SGHTA and CDR2 FQGNSA come from the germline V gene. CDR3 length: 13 residues. Deep was the level used in running the assay. Clones were read by immunoSEQ multiplex PCR, and TCRdb kept only the in-frame ones, dropping some. This sample has some 1,600,000 clones, with 95% to 99% found just once. Note on this clone: What it binds is unknown.

Memory CD4+ cells were the fraction left after CD45RA+ naive selection. The sequencing input was naive CD4+ T cells sorted from blood. Subset here: CD45RA+ positively selected. The source is a man between 25 and 39 years old in good health. This rearrangement joins TRBV7-2 to TRBJ1-2; TRBD1 might be the D (5 bases). Written as DNA, the CDR3 is TGTGCCAGCAGCTTACTGACAGAAGGCGGCTACACCTTC. Translated, it gives CASSLLTEGGYTF.